The source of this T cell receptor (beta chain) is a study of T cells after yellow fever vaccination. Trimming removed 5 bases from V and 1 base from J, with 8 bases in between. The V gene's germline CDR1 is MNHEY and CDR2 SVGAGI. The CDR3 is 13 residues long. Production of TCR cDNA was by 5'RACE template switching, which also added a universal primer site and UMIs. TCRdb called the 5' RACE reads again in MiXCR, with one record for every CDR3 protein. The table includes some 300,000 distinct CDR3 sequences, 7.5% to 9.5% detected once. General observations from the study: Weaker overall, the secondary response nonetheless peaked faster (day 5 versus 15). The bulk population could contribute abundant contaminating clonotypes to FACS-sorted repertoires. The booster response re-showed most primary clones: more than 95% CD4, approximately 90% CD8.

This clonotype was seen repeatedly, ten times or more. Its target is not known. The sequence came from a man aged 18 to 29 who received the YFV17D yellow fever vaccine. The sample here was CD4+ T cells sorted from PBMCs, taken 5 days after the yellow fever booster vaccination. This sequence joins TRBV6-5 and TRBJ1-2, with D perhaps matching TRBD1 (5 bases). The CDR3 nucleotides are TGTGCCAGCAGTCGCGACAGTAACTATGGCTACACCTTC. Protein sequence: CASSRDSNYGYTF.